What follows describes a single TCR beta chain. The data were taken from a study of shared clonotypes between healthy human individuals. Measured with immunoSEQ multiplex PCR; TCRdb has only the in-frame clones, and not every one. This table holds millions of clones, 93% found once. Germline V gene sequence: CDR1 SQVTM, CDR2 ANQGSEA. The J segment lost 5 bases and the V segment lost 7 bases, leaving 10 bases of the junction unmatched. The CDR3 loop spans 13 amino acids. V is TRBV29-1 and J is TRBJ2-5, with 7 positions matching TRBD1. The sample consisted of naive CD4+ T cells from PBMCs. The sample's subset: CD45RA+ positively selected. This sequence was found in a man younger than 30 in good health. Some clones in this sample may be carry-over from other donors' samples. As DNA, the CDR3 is TGCAGCGGAGACCAGGGGGACGTGGAGACCCAGTACTTC. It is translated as CSGDQGDVETQYF. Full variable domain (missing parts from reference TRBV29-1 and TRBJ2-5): SAVISQKPSRDICQRGTSLTIQCQVDSQVTMMFWYRQQPGQSLTLIATANQGSEATYESGFVIDKFPISRPNLTFSTLTVSNMSPEDSSIYLCSGDQGDVETQYFGPGTRLLVL.